This TCR beta chain was retrieved from a study of T cell responses to AZD1222 COVID-19 vaccine. The study, taken as a whole, reports: Of the AZD1222 recipients, only five to seven were seropositive at baseline.

Worth noting for this clone: The target antigen is unknown.

Sequencing was performed with immunoSEQ multiplex PCR; in TCRdb, only in-frame clones are kept and a portion is missing. The sample lists 100,000 to 150,000 clones, 85% to 95% seen once, with approximately 1.8% in the top ten. This CDR3 comprises 15 residues. Unmatched junction bases numbered 5, after V lost 3 bases and J lost 5 bases. In germline, CDR1 is SGDLS, CDR2 YYNGEE. This specimen was peripheral blood, taken on day 0 of AZD1222 vaccination. The TCR comes from an adult in good health. This sequence joins TRBV9 and TRBJ2-1, with 10 bases aligning to TRBD1. CDR3 sequence (DNA): TGTGCCAGCAGCGAGGGGGACAGGGGCAACAATGAGCAGTTCTTC. Its protein product is CASSEGDRGNNEQFF.